Presented here are 26 T cell receptor beta chains from one specimen sequenced in a study of blood T cell repertoires in COVID-19. Generated by immunoSEQ multiplex PCR, the TCRdb table keeps only in-frame clones and is missing some. Among about 170,000 clones, around 82% were seen once, and the ten largest hold 3.5% to 4%. The sequenced sample consisted of PBMCs or T cells enriched from blood (not recorded which). These receptors all come from a woman between 45 and 60 years old in a cohort exposed to, infected with or recovered from COVID-19 (not recorded which).

This CDR3 is CASSVDGGEAFF. The CDR3 DNA is TGTGCCAGCAGCGTAGATGGGGGGGAAGCTTTCTTT. V usage is TRBV9 and J usage is TRBJ1-1; a weak D match, TRBD1 (5 bases). The CDR3 is made up of 12 amino acids. V lost 0 bases, J lost 8 bases, and 8 bases lay in between. From germline, CDR1 is SGDLS and CDR2 YYNGEE.

V is TRBV5-1 and J is TRBJ2-4; D is ambiguous. Trimming cost V 0 bases and J 0 bases, with 10 bases left between them. Per germline, CDR1 SGHRS and CDR2 YFSETQ. This CDR3 contains 16 residues. The CDR3, as DNA: TGCGCCAGCAGCTTGGAAGAGAATCAAGCCAAAAACATTCAGTACTTC. Translating it yields CASSLEENQAKNIQYF.

This clone appeared once. This sequence joins TRBV5-5 and TRBJ1-3; no clear D. Germline CDR1 SGHKS, CDR2 YYEKEE (reference sequence). This CDR3 comprises 14 residues. V shed 4 bases and J shed 4 bases, with 12 bases lying between them. The CDR3: CASSMTGSGNTIYF. The CDR3 DNA follows: TGTGCCAGCAGCATGACGGGATCCGGAAACACCATATATTTT. The full variable domain, with the rest looked up from reference TRBV5-5 and TRBJ1-3, is DAGVTQSPTHLIKTRGQQVTLRCSPISGHKSVSWYQQVLGQGPQFIFQYYEKEERGRGNFPDRFSARQFPNYSSELNVNALLLGDSALYLCASSMTGSGNTIYFGEGSWLTVV.

The V and J genes are TRBV6-5 and TRBJ1-1; 7 nucleotides align to TRBD1. The CDR3 contains 13 residues. Germline V lookup: CDR1 MNHEY, CDR2 SVGAGI. The J segment lost 7 bases and the V segment lost 5 bases, leaving 7 bases of the junction unmatched. This CDR3 is CASSQIRDSEAFF. The CDR3 DNA reads TGTGCCAGCAGTCAAATCCGGGACAGTGAAGCTTTCTTT.

This chain joins TRBV20-1 and TRBJ2-7, with 7 bases matching TRBD2. The length of the CDR3 is 12 residues. The V segment lost 3 bases and the J segment 6 bases; nucleotides outside the gene matches: 5. CDR1 and CDR2 from the germline V gene are DFQATT and SNEGSKA (reference sequence). The CDR3 sequence: CSASELALEQYF. As DNA, the CDR3 is TGCAGTGCTAGTGAACTAGCGCTCGAGCAGTACTTC.

This clone was detected once. The CDR3 spells CASSVAAGGLLKETQYF. The CDR3 nucleotides read TGTGCCAGCAGCGTAGCAGCGGGGGGGCTTTTAAAAGAGACCCAGTACTTC. The chain joins TRBV9 to TRBJ2-5, with 10 bases lining up with TRBD2. Germline-derived CDR1 and CDR2 are SGDLS and YYNGEE. The CDR3 is made up of 17 amino acids. J was trimmed by 3 bases and V by 0 bases; bases with no gene match: 8.

The CDR3 loop reads CASRGGQPNTEAFF. The CDR3 region has the DNA TGTGCCAGCAGGGGTGGACAGCCGAACACTGAAGCTTTCTTT. The V and J genes are TRBV2 and TRBJ1-1; D perhaps matches TRBD1 (6 bases). Germline V gene data show CDR1 as SNHLY and CDR2 as FYNNEI. The CDR3 runs 14 residues. The V gene lost 6 bases and the J gene lost 1 base, with 12 bases spanning the gap.

This chain uses TRBV28 with TRBJ1-6; 7 bases line up with TRBD1. The CDR3 length is 15 residues. Unmatched junction bases numbered 6, after V lost 5 bases and J lost 5 bases. Germline values: CDR1 MDHEN, CDR2 SYDVKM. As DNA, the CDR3 is TGTGCCAGCAGTCCAAACAGGGGCGATAATTCACCCCTCCACTTT. Its translation is CASSPNRGDNSPLHF.

V usage is TRBV5-5 and J usage is TRBJ1-2; no clear D. Trimming took 2 bases from V and 4 from J, leaving 9 bases between them. This CDR3 is built from 13 residues. The germline V gene encodes CDR1 SGHKS and CDR2 YYEKEE (reference sequence). DNA of the CDR3: TGTGCCAGCAGCTTAAGCGATTTCTATGGCTACACCTTC. It yields the protein CASSLSDFYGYTF.

The V call is TRBV5-6, the J call TRBJ2-7, with 10 positions matching TRBD1. CDR3 length: 15 amino acids. Germline loops: CDR1 SGHDT, CDR2 YYEEEE. The ends lost 3 bases at V and 3 bases at J; junction bases unmatched: 6. CDR3 loop: CASSSTGTGVYEQYF. The CDR3 bases are TGTGCCAGCAGCTCAACCGGGACAGGGGTCTACGAGCAGTACTTC.

The chain links TRBV24-1 to TRBJ2-3; 7 nucleotides line up with TRBD1. This CDR3 is built from 16 residues. Trimming took 5 bases from V and 1 from J; bases not matched to a gene: 8. Germline CDR1 and CDR2: KGHDR and SFDVKD. CDR3 sequence: CATSGYRDRGTDTQYF. CDR3 coding DNA: TGTGCCACCAGTGGCTACCGGGACAGAGGCACAGATACGCAGTATTTT.

This clone showed up just once. This chain connects TRBV29-1 to TRBJ2-3, with D tentatively TRBD2 (5 bases). Trimming stripped 8 bases from V and 4 bases from J, with 19 bases between. CDR3 length: 14 amino acids. The germline CDR1 and CDR2 sequences are SQVTM and ANQGSEA. This chain's CDR3 is CSSWETTGSDTQYF. The CDR3 region has the DNA TGCAGCTCGTGGGAAACAACGGGGTCAGATACGCAGTATTTT.

This clone was counted once. The chain has TRBV7-2 and TRBJ1-1; 9 bases are a match to TRBD1. Germline CDR1 reads SGHTA; CDR2 reads FQGNSA. V lost 0 bases and J lost 1; bases outside the gene matches: 0. This CDR3 is built from 15 residues. CDR3 protein: CASSLADRGNTEAFF. Written as DNA, the CDR3 is TGTGCCAGCAGCTTAGCGGACAGGGGGAACACTGAAGCTTTCTTT.

The chain uses TRBV15 and TRBJ2-7; tentative D call: TRBD2 (6 bases). The CDR3 consists of 13 residues. Germline CDR1 LNHNV, CDR2 YYDKDF (reference sequence). The V end lost 0 bases, the J end lost 4 bases, and 7 bases lay between the germline ends. The CDR3 DNA reads as TGTGCCACCAGCAGAGAGGGGGGTTACGAGCAGTACTTC. Translating it yields CATSREGGYEQYF.

Notes on this clone: The sample contains more than one DNA sequence encoding this CDR3. The chain joins TRBV3-1 (or the pseudogene TRBV3-2) to TRBJ2-1; 8 bases align to TRBD2. Germline V lookup: CDR1 LGHDT, CDR2 YNNKEL (reference sequence). CDR3 length: 15 amino acids. With 2 bases clipped from V and 4 bases from J, the junction kept 4 bases outside the gene matches. CDR3 protein: CASSQLAGTYNEQFF. CDR3 nucleotide sequence: TGTGCCAGCAGCCAATTAGCGGGGACGTACAATGAGCAGTTCTTC.

V usage is TRBV7-2 and J usage is TRBJ2-5; tentative D call: TRBD1 (5 bases). The CDR3 consists of 16 residues. Germline lookup yields CDR1 SGHTA and CDR2 FQGNSA. V was cut by 1 base and J by 5 bases, with 17 bases left in between. This CDR3 is CASSLGPGRMGETQYF. CDR3 coding DNA: TGTGCCAGCAGCTTAGGTCCAGGGCGGATGGGGGAGACCCAGTACTTC.

The rearrangement links TRBV19 to TRBJ1-3; 8 bases fit TRBD1. V gave up 8 bases and J gave up 0 bases; unmatched junction bases: 6. The CDR3 loop spans 15 amino acids. Germline CDR1 LNHDA, CDR2 SQIVND (reference sequence). In DNA, the CDR3 is TGTGCCAGTGGACACAGGGGGTTCTCTGGAAACACCATATATTTT. Translated, it gives CASGHRGFSGNTIYF.

This clone was seen a single time. CDR3 sequence (DNA): TGTGCCAGCTCACCCCGGGACAGCCATGAAAAACTGTTTTTT. This translates into CASSPRDSHEKLFF. The rearrangement uses TRBV18 and TRBJ1-4; 7 bases fit TRBD1. V lost 3 bases to trimming and J lost 6 bases; unmatched junction nucleotides: 4. CDR3 size: 14 residues. The V gene's germline CDR1 is KGHSH and CDR2 LQKENI.

The V call is TRBV21-1, the J call TRBJ2-7; the table gives TRBD1 as D, unverified against the DNA. TRBV21-1 is a pseudogene. The CDR3 runs to 8 residues. This CDR3 is CASSRPDF. The CDR3 nucleotides are TGTGCCAGCAGCCGCCCAGACTTC.

This chain uses TRBV29-1 with TRBJ2-7; TRBD1 agrees at 9 bases. The length of the CDR3 is 13 residues. Germline loops: CDR1 SQVTM, CDR2 ANQGSEA. The V and J ends lost 7 bases and 6 bases, in that order; junction bases with no gene match: 10. The CDR3 coding sequence is TGCAGCGCAGACCCGGGACAGGGCCGCGAGCAGTACTTC. Amino acids: CSADPGQGREQYF.

The J gene is TRBJ2-5, the V gene TRBV10-3; 7 bases map to TRBD1. Per the germline V gene, CDR1 is ENHRY and CDR2 is SYGVKD. The CDR3 spans 11 residues. J was trimmed by 3 bases and V by 11 bases; bases with no gene match: 3. CDR3: CASDREETQYF. The CDR3 nucleotides are TGTGCCTCAGACAGGGAAGAGACCCAGTACTTC.

The chain carries TRBV7-3 and TRBJ2-1; no firm D call. CDR3 size: 15 residues. Germline CDR1 and CDR2: SGHTA and FQGTGA. V lost 5 bases and J 1 base, leaving 12 bases between the germline ends. CDR3 sequence (DNA): TGTGCCAGCAGCAAAGTCATGGCATCCTACAATGAGCAGTTCTTC. This translates into CASSKVMASYNEQFF.

This chain uses TRBV19 with TRBJ1-4; 10 nucleotides align to TRBD1. Germline V CDR1 and CDR2: LNHDA, SQIVND (reference sequence). The CDR3 loop spans 16 amino acids. With V trimmed by 7 bases and J by 4 bases, 9 bases remained unmatched. The CDR3 sequence is CASTREGTGVNEKLFF. The CDR3 DNA follows: TGTGCCAGTACTCGAGAGGGGACAGGGGTTAATGAAAAACTGTTTTTT. The full variable domain, in which reference TRBV19 and TRBJ1-4 provide the parts outside the CDR3, is DGGITQSPKYLFRKEGQNVTLSCEQNLNHDAMYWYRQDPGQGLRLIYYSQIVNDFQKGDIAEGYSVSREKKESFPLTVTSAQKNPTAFYLCASTREGTGVNEKLFFGSGTQLSVL.

The rearrangement joins TRBV28 to TRBJ2-2, with 9 bases aligning to TRBD2. The V gene end was trimmed by 3 bases and the J gene end by 4 bases; junction bases not matched to a gene: 12. Germline V gene lookup returns CDR1 MDHEN and CDR2 SYDVKM. CDR3 length equals 18 residues. The CDR3 coding sequence is TGTGCCAGCAGTTTCCTTTCGTTGCGGGAGGGTAGCACCGGGGAGCTGTTTTTT. The encoded protein is CASSFLSLREGSTGELFF.

This clone was seen a single time. CDR3 protein: CASSDTQEGRSSYNEQFF. The CDR3, as DNA: TGTGCCAGCAGTGATACTCAGGAGGGACGGAGCTCCTACAATGAGCAGTTCTTC. The chain links TRBV6-4 to TRBJ2-1, with TRBD2 as a possible D gene (6 bases). The germline V gene has CDR1 MRHNA and CDR2 SNTAGT. There are 18 residues in the CDR3. V shed 3 bases and J shed 0 bases, with 18 bases lying between them.

The V and J genes are TRBV5-1 and TRBJ2-3; 7 nucleotides line up with TRBD1. Trimming removed 4 bases from V and 5 bases from J; junction bases left unmatched: 10. Germline CDR1 and CDR2: SGHRS and YFSETQ. This CDR3 comprises 15 residues. CDR3 sequence: CASSPQGDGVDTQYF. The DNA for the CDR3 is TGCGCCAGCAGCCCCCAGGGGGATGGGGTAGATACGCAGTATTTT.